What follows are 27 T cell receptor beta chains derived from one specimen sequenced in a study of beta chain features in type 1 diabetes. Study results and caveats: Researchers report that Type 1 diabetes patients had moderately but significantly shorter TCRB CDR3s across all four CD4+ subsets.

These TCRs are of unknown antigen specificity. Every bit of the isolated RNA underwent reverse transcription, so sequencing read expressed TCRB transcripts. Produced via immunoSEQ multiplex PCR; TCRdb's table is partial and in-frame only. Here the sample spans hundreds of thousands of clones, around an eighth being singletons. What was sequenced was naive CD4+ T cells from blood. The origin of the receptors is a man aged 18 to 30 with type 1 diabetes.

The chain is built from TRBV30 and TRBJ2-2, with no clear D. Per germline, CDR1 GTSNPN and CDR2 SVGIG (reference sequence). V lost 0 bases to trimming and J lost 5 bases, with 16 bases between them. CDR3 length equals 16 residues. Here the CDR3 DNA reads TGTGCCTGGAGTGTAATAGGACGGTACCCGACCGGGGAGCTGTTTTTT. Amino acids: CAWSVIGRYPTGELFF.

This clone came up a few times. The sample has other DNA sequences that encode this CDR3 too. J is TRBJ2-7 and V is TRBV30, with D perhaps TRBD1 (6 bases). Germline V gives CDR1 GTSNPN, CDR2 SVGIG (reference sequence). V gave up 5 bases and J gave up 4 bases, with 9 bases separating them. The CDR3 has 11 residues. CDR3 nucleotide sequence: TGTGCCTGGGGGGGCGGGTACGAGCAGTACTTC. Its translation: CAWGGGYEQYF. The full variable domain, in which reference TRBV30 and TRBJ2-7 provide the parts outside the CDR3, is SQTIHQWPATLVQPVGSPLSLECTVEGTSNPNLYWYRQAAGRGLQLLFYSVGIGQISSEVPQNLSASRPQDRQFILSSKKLLLSDSGFYLCAWGGGYEQYFGPGTRLTVT.

The V call is TRBV4-3, the J call TRBJ1-2; tentatively, D is TRBD1 (5 bases). Germline V gene lookup returns CDR1 LGHNA and CDR2 YSLEER. CDR3 length: 16 residues. Trimming removed 1 base from V and 7 bases from J, with 19 bases in between. This CDR3 reads CASSQVGRESTRGYTF. CDR3 bases: TGCGCCAGCAGCCAAGTCGGCAGGGAGTCTACTCGTGGCTACACCTTC.

The chain links TRBV7-9 to TRBJ2-5; either TRBD1 or TRBD2 may fit D (5 bases each). The end of the DNA fits TRBJ2-7 better, so the J call may be wrong. CDR1 SEHNR and CDR2 FQNEAQ come from the germline V gene (reference sequence). This CDR3 contains 15 residues. CDR3 in DNA: TGTGCCAGCAGCTTGAGGGGAAACGGGGCCTACGAGCAGTACTTC. Residues: CASSLRGNGAYEQYF.

In its sample, this clone was seen a few times. The genes are TRBV5-4 and TRBJ2-2; either TRBD1 or TRBD2 may supply D (6 bases each). The CDR3 loop spans 17 amino acids. V lost 4 bases to trimming and J lost 3 bases, with 19 bases between them. Germline V lookup: CDR1 SGHNT, CDR2 YYREEE (reference sequence). The CDR3 sequence: CASSPVGGATYTGELFF. The CDR3 DNA follows: TGTGCCAGCAGCCCCGTCGGGGGCGCGACATACACCGGGGAGCTGTTTTTT.

Remarks on this clone: The same CDR3 also results from other DNA sequences found in this sample. The chain couples TRBV18 to TRBJ1-5; D is ambiguous. This CDR3 is built from 13 residues. The germline CDR1 and CDR2 sequences are KGHSH and LQKENI. The ends were cut back, 6 bases at V and 2 bases at J, with 8 bases in the middle. The CDR3 region is CASSADGNQPQHF. The DNA for the CDR3 is TGTGCCAGCTCCGCGGACGGCAATCAGCCCCAGCATTTT.

This clone was counted only a few times. An end of the junction does not agree with germline; a read error may underlie this. The chain links TRBV28 to TRBJ1-2; TRBD1 is a possible D gene (5 bases). The CDR3 extends over 13 amino acids. In germline, CDR1 is MDHEN, CDR2 SYDVKM. This CDR3 reads CASSSVGSLGGYF. CDR3 DNA: TGTGCCAGCAGTTCCGTGGGGTCACTTGGGGGTTACTTC.

Remarks on this clone: Sequence at one end of the junction differs from germline and may be a read error. The gene calls are TRBV7-7 and TRBJ2-1; the D gene is possibly TRBD2 (6 bases). Germline CDR1 SSHAT, CDR2 FNYEAQ (reference sequence). The CDR3 loop spans 13 amino acids. The CDR3 DNA follows: TGTGCTAGCAGGCGGGACTTGGGGGATGAGCAGTTCTTC. This gives the protein CASRRDLGDEQFF. The variable domain in full, completed from reference TRBV7-7 and TRBJ2-1, reads GAGVSQSPRYKVTKRGQDVTLRCDPISSHATLYWYQQALGQGPEFLTYFNYEAQPDKSGLPSDRFSAERPEGSISTLTIQRTEQRDSAMYRCASRRDLGDEQFFGPGTRLTVL.

The chain is built from TRBV14 and TRBJ2-5, with D uncertain. Germline V gene lookup returns CDR1 SGHDN and CDR2 FVKESK. The V gene lost 1 base and the J gene lost 3 bases, with 21 bases spanning the gap. The CDR3 is 18 amino acids. In DNA form, the CDR3 reads TGTGCCAGCAGCCAAGCGATGAAACGGGTAGGACCAGAAGAGACCCAGTACTTC. It specifies CASSQAMKRVGPEETQYF.

In its sample, this clone was seen a few times. The genes are TRBV29-1 and TRBJ2-5; 7 nucleotides agree with TRBD1. Germline loops: CDR1 SQVTM, CDR2 ANQGSEA. CDR3 length equals 13 residues. V trimming: 3 bases; J trimming: 5 bases; junction bases outside the gene matches: 6. CDR3 amino acids: CSVDEGAWETQYF. The DNA of the CDR3 is TGCAGCGTTGATGAGGGGGCGTGGGAGACCCAGTACTTC.

This clone was seen more than once but under ten times. V gene TRBV27 combines with J gene TRBJ1-2; tentatively, D is TRBD1 (5 bases). Trimming removed 1 base at V and 7 bases at J, with 19 bases between. The length of the CDR3 is 16 residues. CDR1 and CDR2 from the germline V gene are MNHEY and SMNVEV (reference sequence). The CDR3 nucleotides read TGTGCCAGCAGTTTATTAGGAGATAGGGACGGTAGTGGCTACACCTTC. It is translated as CASSLLGDRDGSGYTF.

The chain recombines TRBV7-2 with TRBJ2-5; no definite D call. V lost 5 bases to trimming and J lost 3 bases, with 25 bases between them. The CDR3 extends over 18 amino acids. Germline assignment: CDR1 SGHTA and CDR2 FQGNSA. DNA for the CDR3: TGTGCCAGCAGCCCATATTTTATCCGGCAGCGAGAGAAAGAGACCCAGTACTTC. The encoded protein is CASSPYFIRQREKETQYF.

This clone was observed a handful of times. The chain employs TRBV9 and TRBJ2-5; maybe TRBD2 (5 bases). The germline CDR1 and CDR2 sequences are SGDLS and YYNGEE. CDR3 length equals 12 residues. V lost 8 bases, J lost 3 bases, and 11 bases lay in between. CDR3 in DNA: TGTGCCAGACCACTAGTGAAAGAGACCCAGTACTTC. Its protein product is CARPLVKETQYF.

This clone turned up a few times. The J gene is TRBJ2-3, the V gene TRBV30; 7 positions match TRBD2. CDR1 GTSNPN and CDR2 SVGIG come from the germline V gene (reference sequence). V trimming: 5 bases; J trimming: 1 base; junction bases outside the gene matches: 9. CDR3 size: 15 residues. The CDR3 DNA follows: TGTGCCTGGGCGGCGGCGGGAGCCGGCACAGATACGCAGTATTTT. Its protein product is CAWAAAGAGTDTQYF.

This clone turned up a few times. This chain connects TRBV7-2 to TRBJ2-1, with unresolved D. Germline CDR1 is SGHTA and CDR2 is FQGNSA. This CDR3 has 13 amino acids. Trimming stripped 5 bases from V and 4 bases from J, with 9 bases between. CDR3 in amino acids: CASSRDGYNEQFF. CDR3 nucleotides: TGTGCCAGCAGCCGCGACGGATACAATGAGCAGTTCTTC.

The V and J genes are TRBV27 and TRBJ2-1, with 14 bases aligning to TRBD2. Germline values: CDR1 MNHEY, CDR2 SMNVEV (reference sequence). The trim removed 2 bases at V and 8 bases at J, leaving 5 bases unmatched. CDR3 size: 16 residues. The CDR3 protein is CASSLAGTSGSYEQFF. The CDR3 DNA sequence: TGTGCCAGCAGTTTAGCTGGGACTAGCGGGAGCTATGAGCAGTTCTTC.

The J gene is TRBJ2-5, the V gene TRBV5-1; unclear D gene. Germline V lookup: CDR1 SGHRS, CDR2 YFSETQ. V was trimmed by 0 bases and J by 5 bases, leaving 5 bases between them. This CDR3 comprises 12 residues. CDR3 loop: CASSLDTETQYF. CDR3 nucleotides: TGCGCCAGCAGCTTGGATACCGAGACCCAGTACTTC.

This clone was seen only a few times. The rearrangement joins TRBV7-2 to TRBJ2-1, with TRBD1 as a possible D gene (6 bases). Germline loops: CDR1 SGHTA, CDR2 FQGNSA. This CDR3 is 16 amino acids long. With 0 bases removed from V and 7 bases from J, the gap between germline ends came to 16 bases. The CDR3 DNA is TGTGCCAGCAGCTTAGCCGGGACACGAATTTCGAATGAGCAGTTCTTC. Encoded protein: CASSLAGTRISNEQFF.

The sample holds many counts of this clone. The chain links TRBV30 to TRBJ1-5; D is unresolved. Trimming stripped 2 bases from V and 1 base from J, with 12 bases between. Germline values: CDR1 GTSNPN, CDR2 SVGIG (reference sequence). The CDR3 extends over 15 amino acids. The CDR3 loop reads CAWSYPRFSNQPQHF. The CDR3 DNA reads as TGTGCCTGGAGTTATCCGCGGTTCAGCAATCAGCCCCAGCATTTT.

The chain uses TRBV30 and TRBJ1-1; maybe TRBD1 (6 bases). The CDR3 is 11 amino acids. Looked up from germline, CDR1 is GTSNPN and CDR2 is SVGIG (reference sequence). The V end lost 8 bases, the J end lost 5 bases, and 12 bases lay between the germline ends. The CDR3 nucleotides are TGTGCCACGGGGGCGAGGACTGAAGCTTTCTTT. This encodes CATGARTEAFF.

This clone occurred once. The chain carries TRBV5-1 and TRBJ2-3; 10 bases map to TRBD2. J lost 4 bases, V lost 4 bases, and 9 bases had no gene match. This CDR3 spans 16 amino acids. Germline values: CDR1 SGHRS, CDR2 YFSETQ. This CDR3 is CASSLSGGAISDTQYF. CDR3 nucleotides: TGCGCCAGCAGCCTCAGCGGGGGGGCCATTTCAGATACGCAGTATTTT.

The CDR3 region is CAGGTSGIEQYF. The DNA for the CDR3 is TGTGCCGGGGGGACTAGCGGGATCGAGCAGTACTTC. The V call is TRBV7-9, the J call TRBJ2-7; 13 bases match TRBD2. The germline CDR1 and CDR2 sequences are SEHNR and FQNEAQ (reference sequence). The CDR3 spans 12 residues. The V gene end was trimmed by 11 bases and the J gene end by 6 bases; junction bases not matched to a gene: 4.

This clone was counted between two and nine times. The rearrangement links TRBV27 to TRBJ1-2; no definite D call. The CDR3 has 12 residues. The germline V and J ends were trimmed by 0 bases and 8 bases, with 7 bases remaining between them. CDR1 is MNHEY and CDR2 is SMNVEV in the germline V gene (reference sequence). The CDR3 nucleotides are TGTGCCAGCAGTTTATCTGGGTTCGGCTACACCTTC. It translates to CASSLSGFGYTF.

This clone appeared a few times. The rearrangement links TRBV5-4 to TRBJ2-5, with no clear D. This CDR3 has 13 amino acids. Germline-derived CDR1 and CDR2 are SGHNT and YYREEE (reference sequence). The V end was cut by 5 bases, the J end by 4 bases, with 12 bases between. The CDR3, as DNA: TGTGCCAGCAGTCCCCGGACGGGAGAGACCCAGTACTTC. This encodes CASSPRTGETQYF.

The rearrangement links TRBV10-3 to TRBJ2-1, with 9 bases matching TRBD2. The CDR3 sequence is 14 residues long. The germline CDR1 and CDR2 sequences are ENHRY and SYGVKD. Unmatched junction bases numbered 7, after V lost 4 bases and J lost 9 bases. The CDR3 region is CAISGLAETSEQFF. Written as DNA, the CDR3 is TGTGCCATCAGTGGACTAGCGGAGACGAGTGAGCAGTTCTTC.

This clone was observed a handful of times. The V call is TRBV7-3, the J call TRBJ1-2; 8 bases fit TRBD1. The germline gives CDR1 SGHTA, CDR2 FQGTGA. This CDR3 has 14 residues. Losses at the gene ends were 5 bases for V and 3 bases for J; bases not matched to a gene: 5. The CDR3, as DNA: TGTGCCAGCAGCATCCAGGGGGCGGACTATGGCTACACCTTC. It is translated as CASSIQGADYGYTF.

This chain uses TRBV2 with TRBJ2-1; 8 bases are a match to TRBD1. V dropped 2 bases and J dropped 14; count of bases not matched to a gene: 2. Germline CDR1 SNHLY, CDR2 FYNNEI. CDR3 length: 11 residues. CDR3 nucleotides: TGTGCCAGCAGTGAACGGACAGGGAAGTTCTTC. As protein: CASSERTGKFF.